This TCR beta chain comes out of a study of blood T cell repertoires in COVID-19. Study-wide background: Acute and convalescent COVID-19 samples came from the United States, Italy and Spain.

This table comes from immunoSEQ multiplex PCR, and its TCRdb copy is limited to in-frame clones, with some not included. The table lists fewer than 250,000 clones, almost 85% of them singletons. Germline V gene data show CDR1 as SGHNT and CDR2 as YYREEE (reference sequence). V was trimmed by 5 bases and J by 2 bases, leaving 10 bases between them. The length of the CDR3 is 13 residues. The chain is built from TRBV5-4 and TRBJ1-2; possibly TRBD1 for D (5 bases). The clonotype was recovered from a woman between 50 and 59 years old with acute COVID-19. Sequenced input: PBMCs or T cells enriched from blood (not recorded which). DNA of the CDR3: TGTGCCAGCAGATCCAGGGCAAACTATGGCTACACCTTC. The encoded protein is CASRSRANYGYTF.